Listed below are T cell receptor beta chains from one sample, sequenced in a study of neoadjuvant nivolumab and ipilimumab in lung cancer. Only in-frame clones appear in the TCRdb table, and some are missing; sequencing was by immunoSEQ multiplex PCR. The sample records around 20,000 clones, around 77% being singletons. The input for sequencing was tumor tissue, taken after neoadjuvant nivolumab, alone or with ipilimumab, at or shortly before surgery. The receptors here all came from an adult with non-small cell lung cancer. CDR3s include the opening cysteine and the closing phenylalanine or tryptophan. The D gene is left open where the match is weak. Clone size is given for some rows only: seen once, a few or many times, or a class if the clone is expanded.

D,V,size,J,DNA,CDR3
NA,TRBV9,NA,TRBJ2-2,TGTGCCAGCAGCCATGGGCAGGGAGTAACCGGGGAGCTGTTTTTT,CASSHGQGVTGELFF
NA,TRBV7-2,few,TRBJ1-5,TGTGCCAGCAGCTTAGGAGGGAAGGGCAATCAGCCCCAGCATTTT,CASSLGGKGNQPQHF
NA,TRBV5-1,NA,TRBJ1-1,TGCGCCAGCAGCTCCGTGCGGGTTAGGGGGGACACTGAAGCTTTCTTT,CASSSVRVRGDTEAFF
NA,TRBV6-1,NA,TRBJ2-7,TGTGCCAGCAGTGATTACACCCCTCCCTACGAGCAGTACTTC,CASSDYTPPYEQYF
NA,TRBV6-5,NA,TRBJ2-5,TGTGCCAGCAGTTACTCTGGGGGCGGGCAAGAGACCCAGTACTTC,CASSYSGGGQETQYF
NA,TRBV9,NA,TRBJ2-7,TGTGCCAGCAGCGTAGCCCCAGTCGAAAAGGGATACGAGCAGTACTTC,CASSVAPVEKGYEQYF
TRBD1,TRBV11-2,few,TRBJ2-1,TGTGCCAGCAGCCCTGGGGTAGGGGACAGGGACGGAAGTGAGCAGTTCTTC,CASSPGVGDRDGSEQFF
TRBD1,TRBV27,NA,TRBJ1-6,TGTGCCAGCACCTCTTGGGGGACAGGGGGGGGATCACCCCTCCACTTT,CASTSWGTGGGSPLHF
NA,TRBV6-5,few,TRBJ1-4,TGTGCCAGCAGTACAGGGAGGACAACTAATGAAAAACTGTTTTTT,CASSTGRTTNEKLFF
NA,TRBV5-4,once,TRBJ2-3,TGTGCCAGCAGCTACGGATCAACTAGCACAGATACGCAGTATTTT,CASSYGSTSTDTQYF
TRBD1,TRBV6-5,NA,TRBJ2-3,TGTGCCAGCAGTCAGGACAGGGGAGATACGCAGTATTTT,CASSQDRGDTQYF
NA,TRBV5-1,NA,TRBJ1-1,TGCGCCAGCAGGGGGAACACTGAAGCTTTCTTT,CASRGNTEAFF
NA,TRBV7-2,NA,TRBJ2-1,TGTGCCAGCAGCCCATGGGCAGTCACTTGGATGGAGCAGTTCTTC,CASSPWAVTWMEQFF
NA,TRBV18,NA,TRBJ1-5,TGTGCCAGCTCACGAAGAACGGGTACCGACAATCAGCCCCAGCATTTT,CASSRRTGTDNQPQHF
NA,TRBV7-9,once,TRBJ1-4,TGTGCCAGCAGCCAGTTCCTCGGAAAGGAAAAACTGTTTTTT,CASSQFLGKEKLFF
NA,TRBV7-2,NA,TRBJ2-4,TGTGCCAGCAGCACCCTCATGATGGGGGGCCGGGCCAAAAACATTCAGTACTTC,CASSTLMMGGRAKNIQYF
NA,TRBV9,NA,TRBJ1-5,TGTGCCAGCAGCGTAGGGGGCGACCCTAATCAGCCCCAGCATTTT,CASSVGGDPNQPQHF
TRBD1,TRBV5-5,NA,TRBJ2-3,TGTGCCAGCAGCTTGACAGGGGTCGCAGATACGCAGTATTTT,CASSLTGVADTQYF
NA,TRBV5-6,NA,TRBJ2-5,TGTGCCAGCAGCGGTAGGGGGGTTGAGGGAGAGACCCAGTACTTC,CASSGRGVEGETQYF
NA,TRBV18,NA,TRBJ2-5,TGTGCCAGCTCACCGGGGAACGGGGAGACCCAGTACTTC,CASSPGNGETQYF
TRBD1,TRBV5-4,NA,TRBJ1-5,TGTGCCAGCAGCGGAAGACAGGGCCACAATAGCAATCAGCCCCAGCATTTT,CASSGRQGHNSNQPQHF
NA,TRBV6-1,NA,TRBJ1-6,TGTGCCATCAGTGAGTCGGAGACGGTGGCGGGATCACCCCTCCACTTT,CAISESETVAGSPLHF
NA,TRBV7-2,NA,TRBJ2-1,TGTGCCAGCAGCTTATCCTCGACAGGTGGGGGTTCCAATGAGCAGTTCTTC,CASSLSSTGGGSNEQFF
NA,TRBV10-3,few,TRBJ1-4,TGTGCCATCAGTGCCGGAGAAAAACTGTTTTTT,CAISAGEKLFF
NA,TRBV6-6,once,TRBJ2-1,TGTGCCAGCACCCCCGTTAAAAGCTCCTACAATGAGCAGTTCTTC,CASTPVKSSYNEQFF
TRBD1,TRBV9,NA,TRBJ1-5,TGTGCCAGCAGCGTAGGGACAGGGGAGTATCAGCCCCAGCATTTT,CASSVGTGEYQPQHF
NA,TRBV11-2,NA,TRBJ1-1,TGTGCCAGCAGCTTAGATCCGGGTCGGGCCTGGGCTTTCTTT,CASSLDPGRAWAFF
TRBD1,TRBV5-8,few,TRBJ1-1,TGTGCCAGCAGCTCAGGACAGGTCCGCCGGGGGGAAGCTTTCTTT,CASSSGQVRRGEAFF
NA,TRBV11-2,NA,TRBJ1-2,TGTGCCAGCAGCTTAGAGGGGAGCCCCTATGGCTACACCTTC,CASSLEGSPYGYTF
NA,TRBV7-2,NA,TRBJ2-1,TGTGCCAGCAGCCTCTTTTCGGGGGTGGGGGCCGGAGAGCAGTTCTTC,CASSLFSGVGAGEQFF
TRBD1,TRBV7-2,NA,TRBJ1-3,TGTGCCAGCAGCTCAGGGGGCCGGAACTCTGGAAACACCATATATTTT,CASSSGGRNSGNTIYF
NA,TRBV2,NA,TRBJ1-1,TGTGCCAGCAGTGACTTTGAAGCTTTCTTT,CASSDFEAFF
NA,TRBV6-5,NA,TRBJ2-5,TGTGCCAGCTCCGCAGGGGAGACCCAGTACTTC,CASSAGETQYF
TRBD1,TRBV5-1,NA,TRBJ1-2,TGCGCCAGCAGCTTGGGCCCGGGACAGGGACTCTATGGCTACACCTTC,CASSLGPGQGLYGYTF
NA,TRBV11-2,once,TRBJ2-5,TGTGCCAGCAGCTTAGAAGGAGGGCCCGAGACCCAGTACTTC,CASSLEGGPETQYF
TRBD1,TRBV5-5,few,TRBJ2-3,TGTGCCAGCAGCCCCCGGGACAGACGCACAGATACGCAGTATTTT,CASSPRDRRTDTQYF
NA,TRBV7-2,NA,TRBJ1-2,TGTGCCAGCAGCTTAGGGTCGACTTCCAACTATGGCTACACCTTC,CASSLGSTSNYGYTF
NA,TRBV9,NA,TRBJ2-1,TGTGCCAGCAGCTTCCGGGGGTACAATGAGCAGTTCTTC,CASSFRGYNEQFF
NA,TRBV11-1,NA,TRBJ1-1,TGTGCCAGCAGTCCAGGGAACACTGAAGCTTTCTTT,CASSPGNTEAFF